The 26 T cell receptor beta chains listed next were all sequenced from one sample in a study of cytomegalovirus exposure and HLA in healthy donors. TCRdb keeps only in-frame clones here, not all; method: immunoSEQ multiplex PCR. The table records hundreds of thousands of clones, approximately 87% of them present only once. The sample comprised PBMCs. All receptors derive from a man aged 18 to 35 in good health and CMV-seronegative.

V usage is TRBV18 and J usage is TRBJ2-7; a weak D match, TRBD1 (5 bases). This CDR3 has 17 amino acids. V was trimmed by 0 bases and J by 4 bases, leaving 19 bases between them. The germline gives CDR1 KGHSH, CDR2 LQKENI. This CDR3 is CASSPPSGWAPNYEQYF. The CDR3 bases are TGTGCCAGCTCACCACCGTCAGGGTGGGCTCCAAATTACGAGCAGTACTTC.

CDR3 DNA sequence: TGCAGCGTTGACTTCGGGACAGGCCTACCGGGGATCCCTGAAGCTTTCTTT. It codes for CSVDFGTGLPGIPEAFF. This chain joins TRBV29-1 and TRBJ1-1; 8 bases are shared with TRBD1. This CDR3 region has 17 residues. V shed 3 bases and J 6 bases; nucleotides not matched to a gene: 18. Germline V gives CDR1 SQVTM, CDR2 ANQGSEA.

This clone was observed a single time. V and J are TRBV10-1 and TRBJ2-5; possible D gene TRBD2, 5 bases. Germline V gene data show CDR1 as WNHNN and CDR2 as SYGVQD (reference sequence). Trimming took off 6 bases at V and 7 bases at J, with 15 bases between the two ends. The CDR3 is 13 residues long. The CDR3 here is CASRRPDGGTQYF. The CDR3 nucleotides are TGCGCCAGCAGGCGGCCCGACGGAGGGACCCAGTACTTC.

The rearrangement links TRBV2 to TRBJ1-2; 7 nucleotides line up with TRBD1. Looked up from germline, CDR1 is SNHLY and CDR2 is FYNNEI. Trimming removed 6 bases from V and 4 bases from J; junction bases left unmatched: 2. CDR3 length equals 12 residues. Here the CDR3 DNA reads TGTGCCAGCAGGGGGGACAGCTATGGCTACACCTTC. The encoded protein is CASRGDSYGYTF. Full variable domain (remainder filled in from reference TRBV2 and TRBJ1-2): EPEVTQTPSHQVTQMGQEVILRCVPISNHLYFYWYRQILGQKVEFLVSFYNNEISEKSEIFDDQFSVERPDGSNFTLKIRSTKLEDSAMYFCASRGDSYGYTFGSGTRLTVV.

V usage is TRBV7-2 and J usage is TRBJ2-1; TRBD2 matches at 11 bases. With V trimmed by 5 bases and J by 3 bases, 3 bases remained unmatched. The CDR3 extends over 15 amino acids. The germline V gene has CDR1 SGHTA and CDR2 FQGNSA. The CDR3, as DNA: TGTGCCAGCAGCCTAGGACTAGCGGGCTACAATGAGCAGTTCTTC. This gives the protein CASSLGLAGYNEQFF.

The chain has TRBV6-5 and TRBJ2-3, with D tentatively TRBD2 (5 bases). The V end lost 11 bases, the J end lost 3 bases, and 12 bases lay between the germline ends. The CDR3 loop spans 12 amino acids. Germline assignment: CDR1 MNHEY and CDR2 SVGAGI. The CDR3 DNA follows: TGTGCCGAGGGTGTAGGGACAGATACGCAGTATTTT. This gives the protein CAEGVGTDTQYF.

This chain connects TRBV5-4 to TRBJ1-4; TRBD1 agrees at 9 bases. The V gene end was trimmed by 0 bases and the J gene end by 7 bases; junction bases not matched to a gene: 7. This CDR3 is 16 amino acids long. The germline V gene encodes CDR1 SGHNT and CDR2 YYREEE (reference sequence). The CDR3 nucleotides read TGTGCCAGCAGCTTGGGGACAGGGGCGGATCCTGAAAAACTGTTTTTT. It yields the protein CASSLGTGADPEKLFF.

This chain joins TRBV6-5 and TRBJ2-7, with 9 nucleotides matching TRBD1. The V segment lost 4 bases and the J segment 1 base; nucleotides outside the gene matches: 5. The CDR3 length is 15 residues. Germline V gene data show CDR1 as MNHEY and CDR2 as SVGAGI. The CDR3 bases are TGTGCCAGCAGTTTAGCCGGGACAGGGTCCTACGAGCAGTACTTC. Protein product: CASSLAGTGSYEQYF.

By share, this clone counts as medium-sized. The chain is built from TRBV28 and TRBJ2-5, with D perhaps TRBD1 (6 bases). Between the trimmed V and J ends, which lost 5 bases and 5 bases, there was a span of 15 bases. In germline, CDR1 is MDHEN, CDR2 SYDVKM. The CDR3 extends over 14 amino acids. CDR3 loop: CASSLAGEWETQYF. The CDR3 region has the DNA TGTGCCAGCAGTCTAGCAGGGGAGTGGGAGACCCAGTACTTC.

The genes are TRBV5-1 and TRBJ1-3, with 8 bases fitting TRBD1. Germline V gene lookup returns CDR1 SGHRS and CDR2 YFSETQ. The CDR3 is 16 residues long. Trimming removed 0 bases from V and 3 bases from J; junction bases left unmatched: 5. CDR3 nucleotides: TGCGCCAGCAGCTTGGGCCCCACAGGGGGTGGAAACACCATATATTTT. It is translated as CASSLGPTGGGNTIYF.

This chain joins TRBV7-2 and TRBJ1-5, with D hard to call. CDR1 is SGHTA, CDR2 FQGNSA, per germline. Between the trimmed V and J ends, which lost 5 bases and 3 bases, there was a span of 14 bases. The CDR3 has 15 residues. CDR3 bases: TGTGCCAGCAGCGTACTAGGGCTGAACAATCAGCCCCAGCATTTT. Its protein is CASSVLGLNNQPQHF.

The chain carries TRBV19 and TRBJ2-7; 8 nucleotides match TRBD2. Unmatched junction bases numbered 9, after V lost 5 bases and J lost 3 bases. The length of the CDR3 is 15 residues. The germline gives CDR1 LNHDA, CDR2 SQIVND (reference sequence). CDR3 in amino acids: CASSVSSGSHYEQYF. The CDR3, as DNA: TGTGCCAGTAGTGTTTCTAGCGGGTCACACTACGAGCAGTACTTC.

The V and J genes are TRBV29-1 and TRBJ2-1; 8 bases map to TRBD2. The germline gives CDR1 SQVTM, CDR2 ANQGSEA. After removal of 6 bases from V and 8 bases from J, the junction contained 18 bases not matched to a gene. There are 16 residues in the CDR3. The CDR3 sequence: CSVAGGPGLDGYEQFF. In DNA form, the CDR3 reads TGCAGCGTCGCGGGAGGACCGGGACTAGACGGGTATGAGCAGTTCTTC.

The sample holds a few counts of this clone. This chain uses TRBV28 with TRBJ2-7; tentative D call: TRBD2 (6 bases). CDR3 length: 12 residues. The V end was cut by 4 bases, the J end by 4 bases, with 8 bases between. Germline assignment: CDR1 MDHEN and CDR2 SYDVKM. CDR3 DNA: TGTGCCAGCAGTTATGGGACTTACGAGCAGTACTTC. It translates to CASSYGTYEQYF.

V gene TRBV28 combines with J gene TRBJ1-5; D remains ambiguous. Germline loops: CDR1 MDHEN, CDR2 SYDVKM. V was clipped by 0 bases and J by 7 bases, with 4 bases between them. The CDR3 is made up of 12 amino acids. Here the CDR3 DNA reads TGTGCCAGCAGTTTATGGGGCCAGCCCCAGCATTTT. Translation gives CASSLWGQPQHF.

This rearrangement joins TRBV9 to TRBJ2-3, with D possibly being TRBD2 (5 bases). The CDR3 has 13 amino acids. V lost 2 bases and J lost 5, with 9 bases in between. CDR1 SGDLS and CDR2 YYNGEE come from the germline V gene. Here the CDR3 reads CASSVVSGDTQYF. Here the CDR3 DNA reads TGTGCCAGCAGCGTTGTCAGCGGAGATACGCAGTATTTT.

J is TRBJ2-3 and V is TRBV29-1; the D gene is possibly TRBD1 (7 bases). V lost 3 bases and J 6 bases, leaving 19 bases between the germline ends. The germline gives CDR1 SQVTM, CDR2 ANQGSEA. The CDR3 runs 15 residues. CDR3 region: CSVDQVTGTVDTQYF. CDR3 nucleotide sequence: TGCAGCGTTGACCAGGTGACAGGGACTGTGGATACGCAGTATTTT.

This chain joins TRBV2 and TRBJ1-1; D gene ambiguous. This CDR3 spans 13 amino acids. Germline CDR1 SNHLY, CDR2 FYNNEI. V lost 6 bases and J 5 bases, leaving 13 bases between the germline ends. The DNA for the CDR3 is TGTGCCAGCAGGAAGAGGGCGCAAACTGAAGCTTTCTTT. It specifies CASRKRAQTEAFF.

The V call is TRBV6-1, the J call TRBJ1-4; a weak D match, TRBD1 (6 bases). V shed 5 bases and J shed 0 bases, with 10 bases lying between them. This CDR3 is built from 15 residues. The germline V gene encodes CDR1 MNHNS and CDR2 SASEGT. CDR3 protein: CASSITGSTNEKLFF. DNA of the CDR3: TGTGCCAGCAGTATCACAGGGTCAACTAATGAAAAACTGTTTTTT.

The V and J genes are TRBV18 and TRBJ2-3; tentatively, D is TRBD1 (5 bases). Germline CDR1 and CDR2: KGHSH and LQKENI. Trimming removed 5 bases from V and 3 bases from J, with 12 bases in between. The CDR3 has 14 amino acids. In DNA, the CDR3 is TGTGCCAGCTCAGCCGCTAGGGGAACAGATACGCAGTATTTT. Translating gives CASSAARGTDTQYF.

This sequence joins TRBV2 and TRBJ1-1; D is undetermined. The CDR3 runs 14 residues. V shed 4 bases and J shed 6 bases, with 15 bases lying between them. Germline CDR1 reads SNHLY; CDR2 reads FYNNEI. The CDR3 is CASSAVLSSAEAFF. The DNA of the CDR3 is TGTGCCAGCAGTGCTGTACTCTCCTCTGCTGAAGCTTTCTTT.

This clone was counted a few times. The chain carries TRBV13 and TRBJ2-7; the match to TRBD2 covers 10 bases. The CDR3 runs 16 residues. Germline lookup yields CDR1 PRHDT and CDR2 FYEKMQ (reference sequence). V lost 5 bases and J lost 2; bases outside the gene matches: 9. This CDR3 reads CASSGRTSGRAYEQYF. The CDR3 DNA follows: TGTGCCAGCAGCGGGCGGACTAGCGGTCGAGCCTACGAGCAGTACTTC.

This chain links TRBV27 with TRBJ2-7; 10 bases agree with TRBD2. Trimming at V came to 4 bases and at J to 6 bases, leaving 9 bases not matched to a gene. This CDR3 comprises 15 residues. Germline loops: CDR1 MNHEY, CDR2 SMNVEV (reference sequence). The CDR3 spells CASSWSGRALGEQYF. CDR3 DNA sequence: TGTGCCAGCAGTTGGAGCGGGAGGGCCCTTGGCGAGCAGTACTTC.

The J gene is TRBJ2-7, the V gene TRBV4-3; D is unresolved. Trimming stripped 1 base from V and 6 bases from J, with 10 bases between. CDR1 is LGHNA, CDR2 YSLEER, per germline. CDR3 length: 13 residues. The chain's CDR3 is CASSQVTTAEQYF. CDR3 coding DNA: TGCGCCAGCAGCCAAGTAACCACAGCCGAGCAGTACTTC.

In this sample, this clone turned up a few times. This chain links TRBV10-1 with TRBJ2-7; a weak D match, TRBD2 (6 bases). Trimming removed 2 bases at V and 2 bases at J, with 16 bases between. Germline V gene data show CDR1 as WNHNN and CDR2 as SYGVQD (reference sequence). The CDR3 consists of 16 residues. This CDR3 reads CASSETYSGSPYEQYF. DNA of the CDR3: TGCGCCAGCAGTGAGACCTATAGCGGTTCCCCCTACGAGCAGTACTTC.

CDR3 protein: CASSQQPPRDQPQHF. As DNA, the CDR3 is TGCGCCAGCAGTCAACAGCCCCCCAGGGATCAGCCCCAGCATTTT. The rearrangement joins TRBV23-1 to TRBJ1-5; maybe TRBD1 (5 bases). TRBV23-1 is assigned to the ORF class and has an uncertain function. The CDR3 length is 15 residues. Trimming stripped 2 bases from V and 5 bases from J, with 13 bases between.